This T cell receptor (beta chain) comes out of a study of blood T cell repertoires in COVID-19 (dated by TCRdb to about 2020). Regarding the research as a whole: Collaborator samples came from the United States, Italy and Spain and covered acute and convalescent phases of COVID-19. The samples were drawn from two sources: the first 160 participants of the ongoing ImmuneRACE study, and 1,254 subjects contributed by 6 global collaborators. A freely available public database, intended as a resource for researchers studying the immune response to SARS-CoV-2, is where the repertoires were released. Where available, HLA class I and class II types were taken from metadata supplied by the sample provider and were not determined by assay-based typing. The prospective study material was composed of cDNA or gDNA derived from T cells, B-cell-depleted T cells, or PBMCs. A de-identified subject ID, COVID-19 status, age in years and sex were almost always included in the sample metadata. The dataset comprised deeply sampled blood TCRbeta repertoires from subjects exposed to, actively infected with, or recovered from COVID-19.

TCRbeta CDR3 regions were amplified from genomic DNA by means of the immunoSEQ Assay, a bias-controlled multiplex PCR. The authors' analysis ran thus. Within the assay, amplification of reference gene primers was used to estimate how many nucleated cells each sample contained. Sequence reads were collapsed and filtered to measure the absolute abundance of every unique TCRbeta CDR3 rearrangement. For each sample, productive Simpson clonality was calculated as the square root of Simpson's diversity index over productive rearrangements. The table comes from immuneACCESS by way of TCRdb, which keeps in-frame sequences with V and J called. Part of the clones is missing from these tables; in studies checked, under half for an unresolved V gene and the rest for unknown reasons. V, J and clone size reflect that table, while D and trimming were determined from the DNA. This sample comprises roughly 68,000 clones, about 91% of them detected only once. The top ten hold about 6% of the sample.

The research as a whole found: Clinical and demographic metadata were provided uncurated, with the amount varying by source and participant.

CDR1 and CDR2, per the germline V gene (reference sequence), are DFQATT and SNEGSKA. Trimming removed 3 bases from V and 6 bases from J, leaving 18 bases between the germline ends. From its cysteine to its phenylalanine, the CDR3 spans 14 amino acids. CDR3 DNA is the only sequence kept; it has 42 bases, read in frame from the first base. Collaborating institutions collected whole blood in K2EDTA tubes following their own protocols. Collaborator samples were shipped for TCRbeta analysis as frozen whole blood, isolated PBMCs, or DNA extracted from either sample type. A remark on this clone: The antigen it binds to is not known. Base qualities are not at hand, and no much larger clone is one base apart.

The chain joins TRBV20-1 to TRBJ2-7; the D region possibly corresponds to TRBD1 (5 bases align). The source is a woman in her 70s with acute or convalescent COVID-19. Sequenced material: peripheral blood. In nucleotides, the sequence is TGCAGTGCTAGTGCAGGGAACCTCAGGCCCGAGCAGTACTTC. Translated, it reads CSASAGNLRPEQYF.